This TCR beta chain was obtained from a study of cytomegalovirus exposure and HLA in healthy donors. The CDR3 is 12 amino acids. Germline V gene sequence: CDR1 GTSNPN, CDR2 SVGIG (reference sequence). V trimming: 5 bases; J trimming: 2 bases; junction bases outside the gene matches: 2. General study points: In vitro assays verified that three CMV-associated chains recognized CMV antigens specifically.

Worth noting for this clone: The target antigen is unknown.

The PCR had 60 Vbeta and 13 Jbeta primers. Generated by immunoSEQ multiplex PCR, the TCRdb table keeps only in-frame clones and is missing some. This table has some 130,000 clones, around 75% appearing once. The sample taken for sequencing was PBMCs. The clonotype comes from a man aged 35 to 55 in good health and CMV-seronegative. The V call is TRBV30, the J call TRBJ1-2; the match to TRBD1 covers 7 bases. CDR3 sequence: CAWDRENYGYTF. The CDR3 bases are TGTGCCTGGGACAGGGAGAACTATGGCTACACCTTC.